Each of the 3 T cell receptor beta chains below was sequenced from the same sample in a study of control samples from healthy donors and cancer patients (dated by TCRdb to about 2020). Library method: the immunoSEQ multiplex PCR assay. TCRdb limited this immuneACCESS table to in-frame rearrangements with V and J called. A share of clones is missing; checked studies link under half to unresolved V genes, and the rest is unexplained. The sample table records 55,000 to 70,000 clones; approximately 90% of these occur just once. The ten biggest clones cover 0.91% of the sample. What was sequenced was PBMCs. The receptors were gathered from a man younger than 45 with colorectal cancer.

This sequence joins TRBV5-1 and TRBJ1-1; D not certain. Looked up from germline, CDR1 is SGHRS and CDR2 is YFSETQ. Deletions cut 0 bases from V and 2 bases from J, with 8 bases between. CDR3 length equals 14 residues. This CDR3 is CASSLDAGNTEAFF. CDR3 DNA sequence: TGCGCCAGCAGCTTGGACGCAGGAAACACTGAAGCTTTCTTT.

DNA of the CDR3: TGCGCCAGCAGCCAATCTGGCGATGGAAACATTCAGTACTTC. Amino acid sequence: CASSQSGDGNIQYF. This sequence joins TRBV4-1 and TRBJ2-4; D is ambiguous. The germline V and J ends were trimmed by 2 bases and 6 bases, with 11 bases remaining between them. Germline V gene data show CDR1 as MGHRA and CDR2 as YSYEKL. The CDR3 totals 14 residues.

This chain links TRBV19 with TRBJ1-6; 9 positions match TRBD1. V lost 4 bases, J lost 8 bases, and 6 bases stayed unmatched. The germline gives CDR1 LNHDA, CDR2 SQIVND (reference sequence). The CDR3 is 15 amino acids. CDR3 residues: CASSTTGGDDSPLHF. The CDR3 DNA follows: TGTGCCAGTAGTACTACAGGGGGCGACGATTCACCCCTCCACTTT.